The 27 T cell receptor beta chains below all came from one sample that was sequenced in a study of blood T cell repertoires in COVID-19. Some clones are missing from TCRdb's copy, which holds only in-frame ones; the method was immunoSEQ multiplex PCR. The top ten clones hold around 2.4% of a sample with approximately 280,000 clones, 86% of them seen once. The sample consisted of PBMCs or T cells enriched from blood (not recorded which). These receptors all stem from a young woman who had recovered from COVID-19.

The genes are TRBV10-3 and TRBJ2-7, with a tentative D call TRBD2 (6 bases). The CDR3 is made up of 18 amino acids. The germline V gene has CDR1 ENHRY and CDR2 SYGVKD. Trimming took off 3 bases at V and 5 bases at J, with 26 bases between the two ends. Here the CDR3 reads CAISERGGDPPSGHEQYF. The CDR3 DNA sequence: TGTGCCATCAGTGAAAGGGGCGGGGACCCCCCATCGGGGCACGAGCAGTACTTC.

The chain couples TRBV5-1 to TRBJ2-5; 9 nucleotides align to TRBD2. CDR3 length: 16 amino acids. Germline CDR1 reads SGHRS; CDR2 reads YFSETQ. Trimming cost V 4 bases and J 7 bases; bases outside gene matches: 14. The DNA for the CDR3 is TGCGCCAGCAGCACGGAAGCGGGGGGCCCAGAGGGGACCCAGTACTTC. It encodes CASSTEAGGPEGTQYF.

The CDR3 DNA reads as TGTGCCAGCAGTTTATCGGGGGGCGGGGGATTTGGCGAAAAACTGTTTTTT. It is translated as CASSLSGGGGFGEKLFF. J is TRBJ1-4 and V is TRBV27, with a tentative D call TRBD1 (6 bases). The CDR3 is made up of 17 amino acids. V lost 0 bases and J lost 8, with 19 bases in between. Germline V gives CDR1 MNHEY, CDR2 SMNVEV (reference sequence).

This chain joins TRBV10-3 and TRBJ2-7; 16 bases are a match to TRBD2. This CDR3 is built from 16 residues. Germline V gives CDR1 ENHRY, CDR2 SYGVKD. V trimming: 8 bases; J trimming: 0 bases; junction bases outside the gene matches: 4. The CDR3 region has the DNA TGTGCCATCTCGGGACTAGCGGGAGGGAACTCCTACGAGCAGTACTTC. Translating it yields CAISGLAGGNSYEQYF.

The gene calls are TRBV2 and TRBJ2-2; D is possibly TRBD2 (5 bases). The CDR3 length is 13 residues. V was pared by 2 bases and J by 6 bases, with 7 bases between. Germline-derived CDR1 and CDR2 are SNHLY and FYNNEI. In DNA, the CDR3 is TGTGCCAGCAGTGAAAAGGACTCCGGGGAGCTGTTTTTT. This codes for CASSEKDSGELFF.

This chain links TRBV4-2 with TRBJ1-1; D may be TRBD1 (5 bases). The CDR3 is 15 residues long. Deletions cut 1 base from V and 1 base from J, with 10 bases between. Germline assignment: CDR1 LGHNA and CDR2 YNFKEQ. CDR3 protein: CASSQGFGGNTEAFF. CDR3 in DNA: TGTGCCAGCAGCCAAGGGTTCGGGGGGAACACTGAAGCTTTCTTT.

The chain joins TRBV5-6 to TRBJ2-7; the D is unclear. The CDR3 extends over 15 amino acids. V was clipped by 3 bases and J by 2 bases, with 15 bases between them. From germline, CDR1 is SGHDT and CDR2 YYEEEE. For the CDR3, the DNA is TGTGCCAGCAGCTGGGCCCGCAATCCCCCCTACGAGCAGTACTTC. Translated: CASSWARNPPYEQYF.

The chain uses TRBV30 and TRBJ2-3; perhaps TRBD2 as D (6 bases). CDR1 and CDR2 from the germline V gene are GTSNPN and SVGIG (reference sequence). V was cut by 4 bases and J by 3 bases, with 11 bases left in between. CDR3 length: 13 amino acids. The CDR3 loop reads CAWNLGGTDTQYF. For the CDR3, the DNA is TGTGCCTGGAACTTGGGAGGAACAGATACGCAGTATTTT. Complete variable domain (other parts from reference TRBV30 and TRBJ2-3): SQTIHQWPATLVQPVGSPLSLECTVEGTSNPNLYWYRQAAGRGLQLLFYSVGIGQISSEVPQNLSASRPQDRQFILSSKKLLLSDSGFYLCAWNLGGTDTQYFGPGTRLTVL.

The chain has TRBV6-5 and TRBJ1-1, with a tentative D call TRBD1 (6 bases). The CDR3 loop spans 15 amino acids. With 6 bases removed from V and 7 bases from J, the gap between germline ends came to 21 bases. The germline gives CDR1 MNHEY, CDR2 SVGAGI. The CDR3, as DNA: TGTGCCAGCAGCCCCACCCCGAGGGGGGGCAATGAAGCTTTCTTT. This gives the protein CASSPTPRGGNEAFF.

V gene TRBV19 combines with J gene TRBJ2-5; 8 nucleotides line up with TRBD2. The CDR3 is 18 amino acids. The V gene's germline CDR1 is LNHDA and CDR2 SQIVND (reference sequence). The V gene end was trimmed by 4 bases and the J gene end by 6 bases; junction bases not matched to a gene: 19. The CDR3 is CASSSAGGGPGVLKTQYF. In DNA, the CDR3 is TGTGCCAGTAGTAGCGCCGGGGGGGGCCCGGGGGTATTAAAGACCCAGTACTTC.

The V gene is TRBV27, the J gene TRBJ1-5, with 8 bases matching TRBD1. This CDR3 comprises 15 residues. V was pared by 1 base and J by 9 bases, with 8 bases of the junction left unmatched. Germline values: CDR1 MNHEY, CDR2 SMNVEV (reference sequence). CDR3 region: CASSLYRGYGWPQHF. DNA of the CDR3: TGTGCCAGCAGTTTATACAGGGGGTATGGGTGGCCCCAGCATTTT.

The V gene is TRBV28, the J gene TRBJ1-3; 7 bases are shared with TRBD1. In germline, CDR1 is MDHEN, CDR2 SYDVKM. The CDR3 is 11 amino acids. After removal of 7 bases from V and 16 bases from J, the junction contained 10 bases not matched to a gene. This chain's CDR3 is CASTHLGQFYF. DNA for the CDR3: TGTGCCAGCACCCACCTGGGACAGTTCTATTTT.

This clone was seen a single time. V usage is TRBV4-3 and J usage is TRBJ1-2, with 7 bases aligning to TRBD1. CDR1 and CDR2 from the germline V gene are LGHNA and YSLEER. With 4 bases clipped from V and 4 bases from J, the junction kept 12 bases outside the gene matches. The CDR3 runs 16 residues. The CDR3 DNA reads as TGCGCCAGCAGCCCGTCCCCACAGGGGCCCCCCTATGGCTACACCTTC. This codes for CASSPSPQGPPYGYTF.

The V and J genes are TRBV27 and TRBJ2-1, with TRBD2 matching over 7 bases. The CDR3 contains 15 residues. Germline values: CDR1 MNHEY, CDR2 SMNVEV (reference sequence). The V gene end was trimmed by 2 bases and the J gene end by 3 bases; junction bases not matched to a gene: 4. The CDR3 spells CASSLEPSGYNEQFF. For the CDR3, the DNA is TGTGCCAGCAGTTTAGAGCCTAGCGGCTACAATGAGCAGTTCTTC.

The chain has TRBV5-4 and TRBJ1-1, with a tentative D call TRBD1 (5 bases). V was clipped by 3 bases and J by 1 base, with 13 bases between them. The V gene's germline CDR1 is SGHNT and CDR2 YYREEE (reference sequence). This CDR3 spans 15 amino acids. CDR3 loop: CASSWTGHANTEAFF. CDR3 DNA sequence: TGTGCCAGCAGCTGGACCGGACACGCGAACACTGAAGCTTTCTTT.

This rearrangement joins TRBV6-6 to TRBJ2-7; TRBD1 is a possible D gene (5 bases). Per germline, CDR1 MNHNY and CDR2 SVGAGI (reference sequence). This CDR3 contains 14 residues. V was clipped by 2 bases and J by 3 bases, with 11 bases between them. CDR3 region: CASSYGNRNYEQYF. DNA for the CDR3: TGTGCCAGCAGTTACGGAAACAGGAACTACGAGCAGTACTTC.

The CDR3 DNA reads as TGTGCCAGCAGCGCTCAGGCTGAAGCTTTCTTT. Translated, it gives CASSAQAEAFF. V usage is TRBV3-1 (or the pseudogene TRBV3-2) and J usage is TRBJ1-1; D ambiguous. CDR1 and CDR2 from the germline V gene are LGHDT and YNNKEL (reference sequence). This CDR3 has 11 amino acids. V lost 5 bases and J lost 6, with 7 bases in between.

This clone was seen more than once but under ten times. The chain has TRBV11-2 and TRBJ1-1; 7 bases align to TRBD1. The J segment lost 6 bases and the V segment lost 5 bases, leaving 12 bases of the junction unmatched. CDR3 length: 15 residues. Germline values: CDR1 SGHAT, CDR2 FQNNGV. The CDR3 DNA is TGTGCCAGCAGCCGTTTCGGACAGGCCGAGTCTGAAGCTTTCTTT. Its protein is CASSRFGQAESEAFF. Complete variable domain (other parts from reference TRBV11-2 and TRBJ1-1): EAGVAQSPRYKIIEKRQSVAFWCNPISGHATLYWYQQILGQGPKLLIQFQNNGVVDDSQLPKDRFSAERLKGVDSTLKIQPAKLEDSAVYLCASSRFGQAESEAFFGQGTRLTVV.

V is TRBV5-1 and J is TRBJ2-3; D unclear. CDR3 length: 14 amino acids. The V end was cut by 0 bases, the J end by 2 bases, with 7 bases between. Germline V gene data show CDR1 as SGHRS and CDR2 as YFSETQ. Written as DNA, the CDR3 is TGCGCCAGCAGCTTGGATGGCTTCACAGATACGCAGTATTTT. It translates to CASSLDGFTDTQYF.

This clone was recorded only once. This chain connects TRBV15 to TRBJ2-7; D might be TRBD2 (6 bases). This CDR3 spans 14 amino acids. CDR1 and CDR2 (germline): LNHNV, YYDKDF (reference sequence). V lost 0 bases and J 2 bases, leaving 8 bases between the germline ends. CDR3 amino acids: CATSRERGAYEQYF. The DNA for the CDR3 is TGTGCCACCAGCAGAGAGCGGGGCGCCTACGAGCAGTACTTC.

The V gene is TRBV27, the J gene TRBJ1-6; the D gene is possibly TRBD1 (5 bases). V lost 5 bases, J lost 13 bases, and 18 bases lay in between. The CDR3 is made up of 14 amino acids. The germline V gene has CDR1 MNHEY and CDR2 SMNVEV (reference sequence). Here the CDR3 reads CASSMGREFDPLHF. DNA of the CDR3: TGTGCCAGCAGTATGGGACGGGAGTTTGATCCCCTCCACTTT.

The sample holds one count of this clone. The chain recombines TRBV21-1 with TRBJ1-2; TRBD1, the table's D call, lacks a check against the DNA. TRBV21-1 is noted as a pseudogene. This CDR3 comprises 15 residues. Here the CDR3 DNA reads TGTGCCAGCAGCCCACAAGGGTCGACAGACTATGGCTACACCTTC. Its protein is CASSPQGSTDYGYTF.

The chain joins TRBV2 to TRBJ2-7; possibly TRBD2 for D (6 bases). CDR1 is SNHLY and CDR2 is FYNNEI in the germline V gene. CDR3 length: 16 residues. V was trimmed by 6 bases and J by 0 bases, leaving 18 bases between them. The CDR3: CASRRDSILSSYEQYF. CDR3 coding DNA: TGTGCCAGCAGAAGGGACTCGATTCTGAGCTCCTACGAGCAGTACTTC.

This rearrangement joins TRBV27 to TRBJ2-5; weak D call: TRBD2 (6 bases). The V end lost 5 bases, the J end lost 5 bases, and 12 bases lay between the germline ends. This CDR3 spans 13 amino acids. Germline CDR1 reads MNHEY; CDR2 reads SMNVEV (reference sequence). CDR3 protein: CASSHLAGETQYF. DNA of the CDR3: TGTGCCAGCAGTCACCTGGCGGGGGAGACCCAGTACTTC.

This clone was recorded only once. The V gene is TRBV28, the J gene TRBJ1-2; D gene ambiguous. The CDR3 spans 14 residues. The V end was cut by 7 bases, the J end by 2 bases, with 14 bases between. The germline gives CDR1 MDHEN, CDR2 SYDVKM. In DNA form, the CDR3 reads TGTGCCAGCAACTTCGCAAATTCGAACTATGGCTACACCTTC. Its protein product is CASNFANSNYGYTF.

CDR3 nucleotide sequence: TGTGCCAGCAGTGGAGAGGGACAGCTATTTGGGCTGGAAGCTTTCTTT. Translating it yields CASSGEGQLFGLEAFF. The chain employs TRBV28 and TRBJ1-1; 7 nucleotides agree with TRBD1. CDR1 MDHEN and CDR2 SYDVKM come from the germline V gene. CDR3 length: 16 residues. V dropped 5 bases and J dropped 8; count of bases not matched to a gene: 17.

The chain is built from TRBV6-4 and TRBJ2-2, with 9 bases that match TRBD2. This CDR3 contains 15 residues. Per the germline V gene, CDR1 is MRHNA and CDR2 is SNTAGT. The V segment lost 3 bases and the J segment 4 bases; nucleotides outside the gene matches: 3. CDR3 amino acids: CASSEIAGVTGELFF. The CDR3 region has the DNA TGTGCCAGCAGTGAAATAGCGGGAGTCACCGGGGAGCTGTTTTTT.